This T cell receptor beta chain was obtained from a study of neurological immune-mediated disorders. This clonotype was seen ten or more times. Its antigen is unidentified. Study-wide results and caveats: The study found no CDR3 amino acid sequences shared by expanded clones across subjects, suggesting private repertoires in all groups. A possible signature appeared as one related-CDR3 cluster, in which phylogenetic grouping placed the repertoires of 18 of 34 multiple sclerosis patients.

The study built unsorted libraries from 2 million PBMCs kept at -80 C. Synthesis of cDNA was performed by 5'RACE using 10-nucleotide random UMIs. TCRdb re-analysed the 5' RACE reads in MiXCR, keeping a single row per CDR3 protein. The sample has tens of thousands of distinct CDR3 sequences, 4.5% to 5.5% seen once; the top ten hold 6.5% to 7.5%. The sequenced material came from PBMCs. This sequence originates from a man aged 25-40 years with multiple sclerosis.

CDR3 in amino acids: CAIGTDVTEAFF. As DNA, the CDR3 is TGTGCCATCGGGACAGACGTCACTGAAGCTTTCTTT. This chain joins TRBV10-3 and TRBJ1-1, with 7 bases lining up with TRBD1. Looked up from germline, CDR1 is ENHRY and CDR2 is SYGVKD. Losses at the gene ends were 8 bases for V and 4 bases for J; bases not matched to a gene: 4. The length of the CDR3 is 12 residues.